This TCR beta chain comes out of a study of CD8 T cells in Susac syndrome. Reverse transcription of 0.5 to 1 ug RNA used random hexamers. The CDR3 of TCR beta was amplified by immunoSEQ multiplex PCR across 54 Vbeta and 13 Jbeta. A single record per CDR3 protein comes from TCRdb applying MiXCR to the immunoSEQ multiplex PCR reads. The sample lists about 190,000 distinct CDR3 sequences, over 90% seen once, with around 0.16% in the top ten. The CDR3 is 14 amino acids. Germline CDR1 is MNHEY and CDR2 is SMNVEV (reference sequence). V lost 2 bases, J lost 7 bases, and 11 bases lay in between. V gene TRBV27 combines with J gene TRBJ1-4, with unresolved D. Sequences were obtained from CD8+ T cells from PBMCs. The TCR comes from a human donor with Susac syndrome. The CDR3 nucleotides are TGTGCCAGCAGTTTAAACCCTTGGGGTGAAAAACTGTTTTTT. Its translation is CASSLNPWGEKLFF.